One sample yielded the 31 T cell receptor beta chains listed below, sequenced in a study of cytomegalovirus exposure and HLA in healthy donors. The PCR had 60 Vbeta and 13 Jbeta primers. Method: immunoSEQ multiplex PCR; TCRdb's copy keeps in-frame clones and lacks some. The sample lists 150,000 to 200,000 clones; approximately 90% were seen once. Sequencing input: PBMCs. The source of these receptors is a boy aged 2 to 10 in good health and CMV-seronegative.

This chain uses TRBV6-1 with TRBJ2-5, with 9 bases that match TRBD1. V shed 6 bases and J 5 bases; nucleotides not matched to a gene: 7. The length of the CDR3 is 14 residues. Germline lookup yields CDR1 MNHNS and CDR2 SASEGT. CDR3 in amino acids: CASRRDRVLETQYF. DNA for the CDR3: TGTGCCAGCAGGAGGGACAGGGTGTTGGAGACCCAGTACTTC.

J is TRBJ1-5 and V is TRBV28, with 12 bases matching TRBD1. CDR1 is MDHEN, CDR2 SYDVKM, per germline. The CDR3 sequence is 15 residues long. V gave up 6 bases and J gave up 7 bases; unmatched junction bases: 7. CDR3 in amino acids: CASRGGQGAWQPQHF. CDR3 DNA: TGTGCCAGCAGGGGGGGACAGGGGGCCTGGCAGCCCCAGCATTTT. Variable domain in full (rest from reference TRBV28 and TRBJ1-5): DVKVTQSSRYLVKRTGEKVFLECVQDMDHENMFWYRQDPGLGLRLIYFSYDVKMKEKGDIPEGYSVSREKKERFSLILESASTNQTSMYLCASRGGQGAWQPQHFGDGTRLSIL.

The chain has TRBV4-1 and TRBJ2-3; TRBD2 is a possible D gene (7 bases). The CDR3 sequence is 15 residues long. Trimming removed 1 base from V and 4 bases from J, with 12 bases in between. Looked up from germline, CDR1 is MGHRA and CDR2 is YSYEKL. In nucleotides, the CDR3 is TGCGCCAGCAGCCAAGCCGGGGGGCCGGCAGATACGCAGTATTTT. The encoded protein is CASSQAGGPADTQYF.

V gene TRBV30 combines with J gene TRBJ2-7; 11 nucleotides match TRBD1. V shed 1 base, J shed 2 bases, and the junction held 1 base outside the gene matches. The CDR3 is made up of 14 amino acids. Germline V gives CDR1 GTSNPN, CDR2 SVGIG (reference sequence). The CDR3: CAWSAGQGAYEQYF. The CDR3 nucleotides read TGTGCCTGGAGTGCGGGACAGGGGGCCTACGAGCAGTACTTC. Complete variable domain (other parts from reference TRBV30 and TRBJ2-7): SQTIHQWPATLVQPVGSPLSLECTVEGTSNPNLYWYRQAAGRGLQLLFYSVGIGQISSEVPQNLSASRPQDRQFILSSKKLLLSDSGFYLCAWSAGQGAYEQYFGPGTRLTVT.

The chain uses TRBV6-5 and TRBJ2-1, with a weak D call TRBD1 (6 bases). The CDR3 runs 15 residues. From germline, CDR1 is MNHEY and CDR2 SVGAGI. Deletions cut 2 bases from V and 4 bases from J, with 12 bases between. The CDR3 loop is CASSYLGGLYNEQFF. Written as DNA, the CDR3 is TGTGCCAGCAGTTACCTAGGGGGTCTATACAATGAGCAGTTCTTC.

CDR3 in DNA: TGTGCCAGCAGTTTCCTACAGGGGGGTCCTGGGGCCAACGTCCTGACTTTC. Translated, it gives CASSFLQGGPGANVLTF. The chain employs TRBV27 and TRBJ2-6, with 8 nucleotides matching TRBD1. Germline values: CDR1 MNHEY, CDR2 SMNVEV (reference sequence). Trimming at V came to 3 bases and at J to 2 bases, leaving 6 bases not matched to a gene. The CDR3 totals 17 residues. Complete variable domain (other parts from reference TRBV27 and TRBJ2-6): EAQVTQNPRYLITVTGKKLTVTCSQNMNHEYMSWYRQDPGLGLRQIYYSMNVEVTDKGDVPEGYKVSRKEKRNFPLILESPSPNQTSLYFCASSFLQGGPGANVLTFGAGSRLTVL.

The chain recombines TRBV27 with TRBJ2-1; a weak D match, TRBD2 (5 bases). V was pared by 1 base and J by 7 bases, with 8 bases between. This CDR3 has 13 residues. Germline CDR1 reads MNHEY; CDR2 reads SMNVEV (reference sequence). The CDR3 loop reads CASSLLRENEQFF. The CDR3 DNA reads as TGTGCCAGCAGTTTATTGAGGGAAAATGAGCAGTTCTTC.

This clone was observed a single time. This chain uses TRBV7-2 with TRBJ2-7; D is possibly TRBD1 (6 bases). V was pared by 1 base and J by 3 bases, with 16 bases between. Germline V gene lookup returns CDR1 SGHTA and CDR2 FQGNSA. The CDR3 is 16 amino acids. The CDR3 spells CASSLVELDRNYEQYF. CDR3 DNA sequence: TGTGCCAGCAGCTTAGTAGAGCTCGACAGGAACTACGAGCAGTACTTC.

This clone has a single count. V and J are TRBV7-9 and TRBJ2-5; a weak D match, TRBD2 (6 bases). With 4 bases removed from V and 2 bases from J, the gap between germline ends came to 11 bases. Germline loops: CDR1 SEHNR, CDR2 FQNEAQ (reference sequence). This CDR3 spans 14 amino acids. CDR3: CASSYLASQETQYF. In DNA, the CDR3 is TGTGCCAGCAGCTACCTAGCGTCTCAAGAGACCCAGTACTTC.

The genes are TRBV9 and TRBJ2-2, with D possibly TRBD2 on 5 matching bases. CDR3 length equals 15 residues. In germline, CDR1 is SGDLS, CDR2 YYNGEE. Trimming left V 6 bases short and J 6 bases short, with 18 bases between. The CDR3 sequence: CASTRDAGGAGELFF. The CDR3 region has the DNA TGTGCCAGCACCCGCGACGCGGGTGGGGCCGGGGAGCTGTTTTTT.

This clone was detected only once. The chain is built from TRBV27 and TRBJ2-1; 10 nucleotides align to TRBD2. V gave up 3 bases and J gave up 9 bases; unmatched junction bases: 17. This CDR3 has 18 amino acids. Per germline, CDR1 MNHEY and CDR2 SMNVEV (reference sequence). CDR3 nucleotide sequence: TGTGCCAGCAGTTTCTTGCGACTAGCGGGTACACTAGGCGGTGAGCAGTTCTTC. Translation: CASSFLRLAGTLGGEQFF.

The chain has TRBV28 and TRBJ1-2; D is undetermined. Germline V gene data show CDR1 as MDHEN and CDR2 as SYDVKM. The CDR3 is 10 residues long. Trimming stripped 6 bases from V and 5 bases from J, with 4 bases between. The CDR3 nucleotides are TGTGCCAGCAGCAAATATGGCTACACCTTC. Protein sequence: CASSKYGYTF.

This chain connects TRBV5-1 to TRBJ1-4; D gene ambiguous. Trimming took 1 base from V and 4 from J, leaving 8 bases between them. Per germline, CDR1 SGHRS and CDR2 YFSETQ. The CDR3 covers 14 residues. This chain's CDR3 is CASSLLSHNEKLFF. CDR3 in DNA: TGCGCCAGCAGCTTGTTAAGCCATAATGAAAAACTGTTTTTT.

The chain couples TRBV4-1 to TRBJ2-5; D is unclear. Trimming took 1 base from V and 6 from J, leaving 9 bases between them. CDR3 length: 13 residues. Germline loops: CDR1 MGHRA, CDR2 YSYEKL. The CDR3 DNA is TGCGCCAGCAGCCAAGTATCCTACCAGACCCAGTACTTC. This translates into CASSQVSYQTQYF.

The rearrangement uses TRBV14 and TRBJ1-1; 8 nucleotides agree with TRBD1. Germline lookup yields CDR1 SGHDN and CDR2 FVKESK. The CDR3 has 13 residues. The V segment lost 2 bases and the J segment 7 bases; nucleotides outside the gene matches: 3. CDR3 nucleotide sequence: TGTGCCAGCAGCCAAACACAGGGGGGTGAAGCTTTCTTT. Its translation is CASSQTQGGEAFF.

The chain links TRBV10-2 to TRBJ2-7, with 12 bases that match TRBD2. This CDR3 is 14 amino acids long. Germline CDR1 reads WSHSY; CDR2 reads SAAADI. Trimming at V came to 6 bases and at J to 6 bases, leaving 6 bases not matched to a gene. CDR3 sequence: CASRPSGRGLEQYF. The CDR3, as DNA: TGCGCCAGCAGACCTAGCGGGAGGGGCCTCGAGCAGTACTTC.

The chain has TRBV2 and TRBJ2-1, with D possibly being TRBD2 (6 bases). Looked up from germline, CDR1 is SNHLY and CDR2 is FYNNEI. Trimming took 2 bases from V and 4 from J, leaving 24 bases between them. The CDR3 length is 19 residues. Written as DNA, the CDR3 is TGTGCCAGCAGTGAATCTGTTAGGGTAGGTAGCGGAGTATACAATGAGCAGTTCTTC. Translated: CASSESVRVGSGVYNEQFF.

This clone was seen a single time. Other nucleotide sequences in the sample specify the same CDR3. V is TRBV7-9 and J is TRBJ1-1; D is perhaps TRBD1 (5 bases). The CDR3 is 16 residues long. Germline V gene sequence: CDR1 SEHNR, CDR2 FQNEAQ (reference sequence). The V end lost 3 bases, the J end lost 0 bases, and 14 bases lay between the germline ends. The CDR3 spells CASSLDNHRLNTEAFF. The DNA for the CDR3 is TGTGCCAGCAGCTTGGATAATCACAGGCTGAACACTGAAGCTTTCTTT.

The V call is TRBV19, the J call TRBJ1-1; D ambiguous. V lost 3 bases and J 4 bases, leaving 15 bases between the germline ends. Germline values: CDR1 LNHDA, CDR2 SQIVND (reference sequence). The CDR3 loop spans 15 amino acids. The CDR3: CASSIRSGETTEAFF. CDR3 bases: TGTGCCAGTAGTATCCGATCCGGGGAGACCACTGAAGCTTTCTTT.

V gene TRBV19 combines with J gene TRBJ1-1; D possibly corresponds to TRBD1 (5 bases). Germline loops: CDR1 LNHDA, CDR2 SQIVND (reference sequence). The ends were cut back, 8 bases at V and 1 base at J, with 11 bases in the middle. The CDR3 contains 13 residues. The CDR3 DNA sequence: TGTGCCAGTGGATTCGGGGGGAACACTGAAGCTTTCTTT. Translating gives CASGFGGNTEAFF.

V is TRBV5-1 and J is TRBJ1-2; D is uncertain. Germline V gene data show CDR1 as SGHRS and CDR2 as YFSETQ. This CDR3 has 14 residues. The V and J ends lost 4 bases and 0 bases respectively, with 10 bases between them. CDR3 in amino acids: CASSPDGTNYGYTF. CDR3 in DNA: TGCGCCAGCAGCCCCGACGGGACTAACTATGGCTACACCTTC.

The CDR3 sequence is CSAIATSVGEQYF. The CDR3 nucleotides are TGCAGCGCCATAGCGACTAGCGTCGGCGAGCAGTACTTC. The genes are TRBV29-1 and TRBJ2-7; the match to TRBD2 covers 8 bases. V dropped 7 bases and J dropped 6; count of bases not matched to a gene: 11. CDR1 SQVTM and CDR2 ANQGSEA come from the germline V gene. The CDR3 is made up of 13 amino acids.

V usage is TRBV5-4 and J usage is TRBJ2-7; TRBD2 agrees at 7 bases. The CDR3 loop spans 13 amino acids. Germline CDR1 and CDR2: SGHNT and YYREEE (reference sequence). The ends lost 1 base at V and 6 bases at J; junction bases unmatched: 4. Here the CDR3 reads CASSLTGGSEQYF. DNA for the CDR3: TGTGCCAGCAGCTTGACGGGGGGTAGCGAGCAGTACTTC.

The gene calls are TRBV7-8 and TRBJ2-2; 8 bases agree with TRBD1. The CDR3 has 15 amino acids. V lost 7 bases and J lost 0; bases outside the gene matches: 4. Per the germline V gene, CDR1 is SGHVS and CDR2 is FQNEAQ. The DNA of the CDR3 is TGTGCCAGCATCACAGGGGGTACGAACACCGGGGAGCTGTTTTTT. Amino acid sequence: CASITGGTNTGELFF.

V is TRBV19 and J is TRBJ2-3; 16 nucleotides match TRBD2. Germline CDR1 is LNHDA and CDR2 is SQIVND (reference sequence). The CDR3 has 18 residues. V shed 1 base and J 6 bases; nucleotides not matched to a gene: 7. The CDR3 spells CASSIAPGLAGGSDTQYF. The CDR3 DNA reads as TGTGCCAGTAGTATAGCCCCGGGACTAGCGGGGGGGTCGGATACGCAGTATTTT.

The count of this clone is one. This rearrangement joins TRBV5-5 to TRBJ2-1; perhaps TRBD2 as D (5 bases). The CDR3 totals 15 residues. V dropped 0 bases and J dropped 0 bases, with 7 bases sitting between them. From germline, CDR1 is SGHKS and CDR2 YYEKEE (reference sequence). The chain's CDR3 is CASSLEAVSYNEQFF. The CDR3 nucleotides read TGTGCCAGCAGCTTGGAAGCGGTCTCCTACAATGAGCAGTTCTTC.

The chain links TRBV6-1 to TRBJ2-2; TRBD2 agrees at 8 bases. The CDR3 spans 15 residues. Germline CDR1 reads MNHNS; CDR2 reads SASEGT. J was trimmed by 5 bases and V by 5 bases; bases with no gene match: 7. CDR3 DNA sequence: TGTGCCAGCAGTAGAAGCGGGAGAGATACCGGGGAGCTGTTTTTT. As protein: CASSRSGRDTGELFF.

V usage is TRBV5-1 and J usage is TRBJ2-3; 8 bases are a match to TRBD2. CDR1 and CDR2 (germline): SGHRS, YFSETQ. The CDR3 consists of 14 residues. V shed 2 bases, J shed 6 bases, and the junction held 5 bases outside the gene matches. The CDR3 DNA follows: TGCGCCAGCAGCTTTAGGCTAGCGGGCGATACGCAGTATTTT. Residues: CASSFRLAGDTQYF.

The V and J genes are TRBV7-8 and TRBJ1-2; maybe TRBD1 (6 bases). Trimming shortened V by 5 bases and J by 1 base, and 11 bases separated the two germline ends. The CDR3 sequence is 14 residues long. CDR1 and CDR2 (germline): SGHVS, FQNEAQ. In nucleotides, the CDR3 is TGTGCCAGCAGCCCAGGGACATTTAACTATGGCTACACCTTC. Amino acid sequence: CASSPGTFNYGYTF.

The J gene is TRBJ2-2, the V gene TRBV9, with 8 bases matching TRBD1. The CDR3 spans 16 residues. V was pared by 3 bases and J by 5 bases, with 9 bases of the junction left unmatched. Germline CDR1 SGDLS, CDR2 YYNGEE. Here the CDR3 reads CASSADRGRWTGELFF. As DNA, the CDR3 is TGTGCCAGCAGCGCCGACAGGGGAAGATGGACCGGGGAGCTGTTTTTT.

The V gene is TRBV9, the J gene TRBJ2-5; a possible D gene is TRBD1 (5 bases). The CDR3 runs to 14 residues. Germline values: CDR1 SGDLS, CDR2 YYNGEE. V gave up 3 bases and J gave up 9 bases, with 18 bases separating them. The CDR3 region has the DNA TGTGCCAGCAGCGGTAAAGGGCCCCAAGGGGCCCAGTACTTC. Protein: CASSGKGPQGAQYF. Full variable domain (missing parts from reference TRBV9 and TRBJ2-5): DSGVTQTPKHLITATGQRVTLRCSPRSGDLSVYWYQQSLDQGLQFLIQYYNGEERAKGNILERFSAQQFPDLHSELNLSSLELGDSALYFCASSGKGPQGAQYFGPGTRLLVL.